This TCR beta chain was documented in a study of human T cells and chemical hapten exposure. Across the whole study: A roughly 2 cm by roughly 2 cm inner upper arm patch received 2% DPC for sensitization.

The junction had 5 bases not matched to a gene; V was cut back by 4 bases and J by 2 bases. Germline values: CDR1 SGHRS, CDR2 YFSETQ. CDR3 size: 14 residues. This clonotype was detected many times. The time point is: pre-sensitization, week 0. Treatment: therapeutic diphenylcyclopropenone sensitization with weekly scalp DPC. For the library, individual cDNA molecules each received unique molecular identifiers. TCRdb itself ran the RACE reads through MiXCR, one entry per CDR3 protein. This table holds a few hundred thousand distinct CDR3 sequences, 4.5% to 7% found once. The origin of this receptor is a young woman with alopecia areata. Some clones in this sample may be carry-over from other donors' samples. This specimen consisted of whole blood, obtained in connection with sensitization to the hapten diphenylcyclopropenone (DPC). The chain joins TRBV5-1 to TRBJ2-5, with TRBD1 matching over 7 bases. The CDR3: CASSPGQVQETQYF. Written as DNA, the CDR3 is TGCGCCAGCAGCCCAGGACAGGTGCAAGAGACCCAGTACTTC.